This TCR beta chain was identified in a study of CD8+ T cells in alopecia areata. Study in general: Treated patients were given 5 to 10 mg oral tofacitinib twice daily.

Study-level points and caveats: Among the cells sequenced in scalp samples are also the resident alphabeta T cells of normal skin. In lesional scalp, particularly from alopecia totalis/universalis, clonality was higher than in normal scalp.

For this clone: No antigen is known for it.

CD4+ and CD8+ T cells were sorted from PBMCs stained for CD3, CD4 and CD8. RNA was isolated and reverse transcribed to cDNA, the sequencing template. The repertoire was sequenced with immunoSEQ multiplex PCR; TCRdb's copy has only in-frame clones and lacks some. The table has over 150,000 clones, around 63% seen once; the top ten hold 1.5% to 2%. The receptor's source is a human donor with alopecia areata. Sample: CD4+ T cells sorted from blood, taken at week 0.

CDR3 sequence reads: CASNLGVAANTEAFF. CDR3 bases: TGCGCCAGCAACCTGGGAGTGGCCGCAAACACTGAAGCTTTCTTT. The rearrangement joins TRBV5-1 to TRBJ1-1; no reliable D call. This CDR3 spans 15 amino acids. In germline, CDR1 is SGHRS, CDR2 YFSETQ. V dropped 6 bases and J dropped 2 bases, with 17 bases sitting between them.